This TCR beta chain was captured in a study of response to subunit inactivated influenza vaccine. Study-wide results and caveats: T cells newly recruited by each seasonal influenza vaccination are few, the authors suggested.

TCRdb recomputed calls from the RT-PCR reads with MiXCR, one row per CDR3 protein. This sample has 650,000 to 850,000 distinct CDR3 sequences, with approximately 15% found just once. The sample holds a few counts of this clonotype. Its specificity is unknown. V lost 1 base to trimming and J lost 5 bases; unmatched junction nucleotides: 7. The CDR3 is made up of 16 amino acids. Germline values: CDR1 LGHNA, CDR2 YSLEER. The source material was PBMCs from blood, sampled 14 to 15 days before vaccination. The genes are TRBV4-3 and TRBJ2-2; 7 nucleotides match TRBD2. The TCR originated in a man aged 45-65 years who received an inactivated influenza vaccine. DNA for the CDR3: TGCGCCAGCAGCCAAGTTTTAGGGACTACGACCGGGGAGCTGTTTTTT. Protein product: CASSQVLGTTTGELFF.